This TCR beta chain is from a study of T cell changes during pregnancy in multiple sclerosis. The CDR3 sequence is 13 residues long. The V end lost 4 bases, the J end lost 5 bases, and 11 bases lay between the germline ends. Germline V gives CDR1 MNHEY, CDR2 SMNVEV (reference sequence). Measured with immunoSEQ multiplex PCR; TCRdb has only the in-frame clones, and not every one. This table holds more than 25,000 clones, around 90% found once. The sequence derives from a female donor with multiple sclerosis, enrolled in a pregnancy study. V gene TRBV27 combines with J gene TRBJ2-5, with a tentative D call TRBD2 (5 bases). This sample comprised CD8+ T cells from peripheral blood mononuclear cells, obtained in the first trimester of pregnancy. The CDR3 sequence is CASSYGILETQYF. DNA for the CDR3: TGTGCCAGCAGTTACGGGATTTTGGAGACCCAGTACTTC.